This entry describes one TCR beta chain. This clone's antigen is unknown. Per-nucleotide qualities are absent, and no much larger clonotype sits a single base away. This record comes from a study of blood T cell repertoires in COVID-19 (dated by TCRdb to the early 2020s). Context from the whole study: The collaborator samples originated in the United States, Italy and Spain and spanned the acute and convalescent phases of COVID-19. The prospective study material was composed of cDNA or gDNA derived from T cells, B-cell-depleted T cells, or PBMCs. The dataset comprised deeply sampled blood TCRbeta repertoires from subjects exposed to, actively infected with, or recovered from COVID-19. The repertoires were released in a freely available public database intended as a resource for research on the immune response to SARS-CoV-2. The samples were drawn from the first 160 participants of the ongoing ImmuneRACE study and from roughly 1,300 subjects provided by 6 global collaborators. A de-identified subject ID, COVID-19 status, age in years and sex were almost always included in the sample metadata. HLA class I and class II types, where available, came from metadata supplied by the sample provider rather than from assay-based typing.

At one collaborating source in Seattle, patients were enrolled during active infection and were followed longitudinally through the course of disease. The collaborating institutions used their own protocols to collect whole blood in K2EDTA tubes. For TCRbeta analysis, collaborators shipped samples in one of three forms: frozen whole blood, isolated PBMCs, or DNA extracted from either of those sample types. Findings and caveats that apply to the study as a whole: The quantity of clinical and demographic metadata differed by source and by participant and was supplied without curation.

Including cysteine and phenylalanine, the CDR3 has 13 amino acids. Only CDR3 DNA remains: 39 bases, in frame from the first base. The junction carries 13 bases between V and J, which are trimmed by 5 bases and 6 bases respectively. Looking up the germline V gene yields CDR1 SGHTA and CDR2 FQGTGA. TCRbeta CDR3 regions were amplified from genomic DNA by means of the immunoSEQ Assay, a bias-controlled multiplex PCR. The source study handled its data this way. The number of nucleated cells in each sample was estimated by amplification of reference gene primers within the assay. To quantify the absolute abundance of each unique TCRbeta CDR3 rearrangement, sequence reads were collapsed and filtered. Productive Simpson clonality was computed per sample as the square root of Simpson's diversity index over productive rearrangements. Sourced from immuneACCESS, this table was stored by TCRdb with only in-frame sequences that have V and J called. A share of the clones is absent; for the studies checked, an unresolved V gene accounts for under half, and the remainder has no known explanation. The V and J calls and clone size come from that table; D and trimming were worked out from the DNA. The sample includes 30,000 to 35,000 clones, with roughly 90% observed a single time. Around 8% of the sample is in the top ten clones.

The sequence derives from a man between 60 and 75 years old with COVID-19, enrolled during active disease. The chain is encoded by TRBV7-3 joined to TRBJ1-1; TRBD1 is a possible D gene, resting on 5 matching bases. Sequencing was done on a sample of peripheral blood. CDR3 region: CASSPGWGAEAFF. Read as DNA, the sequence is TGTGCCAGCAGCCCAGGGTGGGGGGCTGAAGCTTTCTTT.